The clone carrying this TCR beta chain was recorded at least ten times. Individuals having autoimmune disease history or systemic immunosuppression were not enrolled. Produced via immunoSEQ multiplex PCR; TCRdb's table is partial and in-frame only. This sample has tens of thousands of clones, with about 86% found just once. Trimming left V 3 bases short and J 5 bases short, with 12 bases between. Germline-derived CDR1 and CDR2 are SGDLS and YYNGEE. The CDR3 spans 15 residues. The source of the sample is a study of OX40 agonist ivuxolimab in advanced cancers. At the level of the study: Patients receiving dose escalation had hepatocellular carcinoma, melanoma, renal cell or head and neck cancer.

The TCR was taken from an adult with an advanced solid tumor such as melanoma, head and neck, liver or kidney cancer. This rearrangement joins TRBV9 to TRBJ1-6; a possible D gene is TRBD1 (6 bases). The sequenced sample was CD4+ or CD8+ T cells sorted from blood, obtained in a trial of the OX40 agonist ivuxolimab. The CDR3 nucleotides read TGTGCCAGCAGCGCAGGTGGGGGGCATAATTCACCCCTCCACTTT. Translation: CASSAGGGHNSPLHF.